The TCR beta chain under discussion was sequenced for a study of shared clonotypes between healthy human individuals. The study, taken as a whole, reports: Naive subsets generally exceeded memory subsets in estimated richness. A handful of donors showed sharing of approximately 5% of naive CD4 clonotypes. Generation probabilities of non-shared clonotypes were lower (relative to those shared by all four donors).

TCRdb keeps only in-frame clones here, not all; method: immunoSEQ multiplex PCR. Altogether about 1 million clones are present, around three quarters being singletons, with the ten largest covering approximately 0.56%. The germline V gene encodes CDR1 SGHNT and CDR2 YENEEA. This CDR3 has 16 amino acids. Germline trimming cut 5 bases from V and 7 bases from J; bases unmatched to any gene: 13. Adult Caucasians living in Nashville, Tennessee made up all of the donors. In the case of this clone: Its specificity is not known.

The sequence was collected from a man aged 18 to 30 in good health. Some clones in this sample may be carry-over from other donors' samples. Specimen: memory CD4+ T cells from PBMCs. Indicated subset: CD45RA-negative fraction. The genes are TRBV11-3 and TRBJ2-2; the match to TRBD1 covers 7 bases. The CDR3 DNA is TGTGCCAGCAGCCAAGGACAGGCTAGAGGGGACGGGGAGCTGTTTTTT. Its translation is CASSQGQARGDGELFF.